The 13 T cell receptor beta chains listed next were all sequenced from one sample in a study of T cell responses to AZD1222 COVID-19 vaccine. Profiling relied on immunoSEQ multiplex PCR, and the TCRdb table lists in-frame clones only, not all of them. The sample gives about 140,000 clones, approximately 90% of which show up once; roughly 3.9% is in the top ten. Sample: peripheral blood, taken 28 days after the second AZD1222 dose. The receptors were gathered from an adult who received the AZD1222 COVID-19 vaccine.

The chain combines TRBV28 with TRBJ2-1; no clear D gene. The V end lost 5 bases, the J end lost 7 bases, and 3 bases lay between the germline ends. The CDR3 runs 10 residues. Germline loops: CDR1 MDHEN, CDR2 SYDVKM. The CDR3 protein is CASSANEQFF. CDR3 DNA sequence: TGTGCCAGCAGTGCAAATGAGCAGTTCTTC. Full variable domain (outside the CDR3, taken from reference TRBV28 and TRBJ2-1): DVKVTQSSRYLVKRTGEKVFLECVQDMDHENMFWYRQDPGLGLRLIYFSYDVKMKEKGDIPEGYSVSREKKERFSLILESASTNQTSMYLCASSANEQFFGPGTRLTVL.

CDR3 residues: CATSRERDSLSYEQYF. In DNA form, the CDR3 reads TGTGCCACCAGCAGAGAGAGGGACAGCCTATCCTACGAGCAGTACTTC. This chain uses TRBV15 with TRBJ2-7; 7 positions match TRBD1. J gave up 1 base and V 0 bases, and 6 bases lay outside the gene matches. The CDR3 totals 16 residues. Germline V gives CDR1 LNHNV, CDR2 YYDKDF (reference sequence).

The chain couples TRBV6-5 to TRBJ1-2; D is possibly TRBD1 (5 bases). CDR1 MNHEY and CDR2 SVGAGI come from the germline V gene. V was shortened by 7 bases and J by 8 bases, with 20 bases between the two germline ends. The CDR3 spans 14 residues. CDR3 nucleotide sequence: TGTGCCAGCACCCCGGGACGAAGGGATGGGGGCTACACCTTC. Residues: CASTPGRRDGGYTF.

The chain combines TRBV2 with TRBJ2-1; no reliable D call. Germline V gene data show CDR1 as SNHLY and CDR2 as FYNNEI. The CDR3 sequence is 13 residues long. The V gene lost 5 bases and the J gene lost 4 bases, with 9 bases spanning the gap. The CDR3 DNA reads as TGTGCCAGCAGTTTTAAACCTTACAATGAGCAGTTCTTC. Translation gives CASSFKPYNEQFF.

The rearrangement links TRBV6-4 to TRBJ2-6; tentatively, D is TRBD1 (5 bases). The length of the CDR3 is 15 residues. Trimming took off 2 bases at V and 2 bases at J, with 7 bases between the two ends. The germline CDR1 and CDR2 sequences are MRHNA and SNTAGT. CDR3 sequence reads: CASSDRGAGANVLTF. In DNA form, the CDR3 reads TGTGCCAGCAGTGACAGGGGCGCTGGGGCCAACGTCCTGACTTTC.

The rearrangement links TRBV27 to TRBJ2-3; 7 nucleotides match TRBD2. The V segment lost 8 bases and the J segment 1 base; nucleotides outside the gene matches: 3. The CDR3 consists of 13 residues. Germline V gives CDR1 MNHEY, CDR2 SMNVEV (reference sequence). The CDR3 bases are TGTGCCAGCGTTCGGGGGGGCACAGATACGCAGTATTTT. Its translation is CASVRGGTDTQYF.

The chain uses TRBV11-2 and TRBJ2-3; D gene unclear. V was pared by 1 base and J by 7 bases, with 12 bases between. This CDR3 has 14 amino acids. The germline V gene encodes CDR1 SGHAT and CDR2 FQNNGV. The CDR3 region is CASSLAGPINTQYF. In DNA form, the CDR3 reads TGTGCCAGCAGCTTAGCTGGGCCTATCAATACGCAGTATTTT.

The genes are TRBV7-8 and TRBJ1-6; D is ambiguous. The germline V and J ends were trimmed by 6 bases and 0 bases, with 15 bases remaining between them. The germline gives CDR1 SGHVS, CDR2 FQNEAQ. The CDR3 is 17 amino acids. The CDR3 spells CASSPGLQSSYNSPLHF. CDR3 DNA: TGTGCCAGCAGTCCCGGACTGCAGAGCTCCTATAATTCACCCCTCCACTTT.

This clone was observed a single time. V gene TRBV6-5 combines with J gene TRBJ2-7; TRBD2 matches 9 bases. The CDR3 consists of 15 residues. After removal of 6 bases from V and 5 bases from J, the junction contained 11 bases not matched to a gene. Germline lookup yields CDR1 MNHEY and CDR2 SVGAGI. The DNA for the CDR3 is TGTGCCAGCAGCCGTGCGGGAGCGGGAGGTAACGAGCAGTACTTC. This translates into CASSRAGAGGNEQYF.

The V and J genes are TRBV6-5 and TRBJ2-4; 8 bases line up with TRBD1. Germline V gene sequence: CDR1 MNHEY, CDR2 SVGAGI. V was clipped by 4 bases and J by 0 bases; unmatched bases: 2. The CDR3 length is 15 residues. This CDR3 is CASSFRGLAKNIQYF. The DNA of the CDR3 is TGTGCCAGCAGTTTCAGGGGGCTAGCCAAAAACATTCAGTACTTC.

The count of this clone is one. J is TRBJ1-1 and V is TRBV25-1; 12 positions agree with TRBD1. The ends lost 8 bases at V and 3 bases at J; junction bases unmatched: 13. The germline gives CDR1 MGHDK, CDR2 SYGVNS. CDR3 size: 17 residues. The CDR3 DNA sequence: TGTGCCAGCTGCGGGACAGGGGGCTTTCCAGGTCACACTGAAGCTTTCTTT. This gives the protein CASCGTGGFPGHTEAFF.

The chain employs TRBV29-1 and TRBJ2-7; 8 nucleotides align to TRBD2. The trim removed 3 bases at V and 5 bases at J, leaving 9 bases unmatched. Germline V gene sequence: CDR1 SQVTM, CDR2 ANQGSEA. The CDR3 is made up of 14 amino acids. CDR3: CSVDSPGGRHEQYF. As DNA, the CDR3 is TGCAGCGTTGACAGTCCGGGAGGGAGGCACGAGCAGTACTTC.

A word on this clone: Relative to the germline gene, one junction end is altered; a read error may explain this. The chain carries TRBV24-1 and TRBJ2-7; D may be TRBD1 (6 bases). This CDR3 spans 13 amino acids. The germline gives CDR1 KGHDR, CDR2 SFDVKD. Here the CDR3 reads CATSDPKHRERYF. DNA of the CDR3: TGTGCCACCAGTGATCCCAAACACAGGGAGCGGTACTTC.